This T cell receptor (beta chain) originates from a study of CD8 T cells in Susac syndrome. When the RNA was reverse transcribed, random hexamers were used with an input of 0.5 to 1 ug. The amplification used immunoSEQ multiplex PCR on TCR beta CDR3; it spanned 54 Vbeta and 13 Jbeta. Each CDR3 protein gets one entry after TCRdb re-called the immunoSEQ multiplex PCR reads with MiXCR. The sample holds some 120,000 distinct CDR3 sequences, around 96% seen once. Sequencing of TCR beta, carried out with a high-throughput approach, was applied to CD8+ and CD4+ T cells from the blood. While CD8+ and CD4+ T cells were isolated negatively, TEMRA cells were enriched by FACS. Source material: CD4+ T cells from PBMCs. The clonotype comes from a human donor in good health.

CDR3 sequence: CASAGAYEQYF. CDR3 DNA: TGTGCCAGTGCGGGGGCGTACGAGCAGTACTTC. This chain uses TRBV6-5 with TRBJ2-7, with D possibly matching TRBD2 (7 bases). The V gene's germline CDR1 is MNHEY and CDR2 SVGAGI. V shed 9 bases and J shed 4 bases, with 10 bases lying between them. This CDR3 comprises 11 residues.